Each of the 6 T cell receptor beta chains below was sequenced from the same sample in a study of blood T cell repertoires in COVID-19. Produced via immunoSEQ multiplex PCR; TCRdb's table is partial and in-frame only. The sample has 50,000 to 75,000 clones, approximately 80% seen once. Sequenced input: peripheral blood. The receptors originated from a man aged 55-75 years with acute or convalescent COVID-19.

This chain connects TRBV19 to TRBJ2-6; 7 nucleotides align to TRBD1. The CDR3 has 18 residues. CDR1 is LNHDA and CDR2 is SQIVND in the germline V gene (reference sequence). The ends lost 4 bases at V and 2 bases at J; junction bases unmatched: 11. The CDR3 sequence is CASSTPTGNRAGANVLTF. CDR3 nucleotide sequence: TGTGCCAGTAGTACCCCGACAGGGAACAGAGCTGGGGCCAACGTCCTGACTTTC.

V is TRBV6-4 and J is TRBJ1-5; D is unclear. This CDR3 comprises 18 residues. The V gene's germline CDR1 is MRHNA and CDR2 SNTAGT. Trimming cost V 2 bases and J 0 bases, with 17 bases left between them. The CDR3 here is CASSDVRKTSTSNQPQHF. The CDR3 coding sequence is TGTGCCAGCAGTGACGTGCGGAAGACTTCCACTAGCAATCAGCCCCAGCATTTT.

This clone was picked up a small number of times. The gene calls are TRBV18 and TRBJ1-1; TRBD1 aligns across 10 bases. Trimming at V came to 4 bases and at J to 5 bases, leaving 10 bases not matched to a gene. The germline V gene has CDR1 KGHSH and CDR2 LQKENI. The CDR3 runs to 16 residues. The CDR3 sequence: CASSRQGAEVKTEAFF. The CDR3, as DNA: TGTGCCAGCTCACGACAGGGGGCGGAAGTAAAGACTGAAGCTTTCTTT.

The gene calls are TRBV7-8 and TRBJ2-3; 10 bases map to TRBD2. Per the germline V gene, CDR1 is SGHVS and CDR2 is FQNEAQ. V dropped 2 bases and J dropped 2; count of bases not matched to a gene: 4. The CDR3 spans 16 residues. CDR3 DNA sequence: TGTGCCAGCAGCTTACTAGCGGGAGATTACACAGATACGCAGTATTTT. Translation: CASSLLAGDYTDTQYF.

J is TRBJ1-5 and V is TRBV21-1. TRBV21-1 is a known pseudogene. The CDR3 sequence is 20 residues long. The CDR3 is CASSNPGSSPQTYSNQPQHF. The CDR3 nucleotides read TGTGCCAGCAGCAACCCCGGCAGCTCCCCTCAGACTTATAGCAATCAGCCCCAGCATTTT.

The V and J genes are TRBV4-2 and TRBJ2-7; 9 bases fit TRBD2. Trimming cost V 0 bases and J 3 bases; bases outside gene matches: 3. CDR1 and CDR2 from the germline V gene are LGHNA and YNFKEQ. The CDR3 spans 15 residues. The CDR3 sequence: CASSQEGSGGYEQYF. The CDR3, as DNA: TGTGCCAGCAGCCAAGAAGGTAGCGGGGGCTACGAGCAGTACTTC.